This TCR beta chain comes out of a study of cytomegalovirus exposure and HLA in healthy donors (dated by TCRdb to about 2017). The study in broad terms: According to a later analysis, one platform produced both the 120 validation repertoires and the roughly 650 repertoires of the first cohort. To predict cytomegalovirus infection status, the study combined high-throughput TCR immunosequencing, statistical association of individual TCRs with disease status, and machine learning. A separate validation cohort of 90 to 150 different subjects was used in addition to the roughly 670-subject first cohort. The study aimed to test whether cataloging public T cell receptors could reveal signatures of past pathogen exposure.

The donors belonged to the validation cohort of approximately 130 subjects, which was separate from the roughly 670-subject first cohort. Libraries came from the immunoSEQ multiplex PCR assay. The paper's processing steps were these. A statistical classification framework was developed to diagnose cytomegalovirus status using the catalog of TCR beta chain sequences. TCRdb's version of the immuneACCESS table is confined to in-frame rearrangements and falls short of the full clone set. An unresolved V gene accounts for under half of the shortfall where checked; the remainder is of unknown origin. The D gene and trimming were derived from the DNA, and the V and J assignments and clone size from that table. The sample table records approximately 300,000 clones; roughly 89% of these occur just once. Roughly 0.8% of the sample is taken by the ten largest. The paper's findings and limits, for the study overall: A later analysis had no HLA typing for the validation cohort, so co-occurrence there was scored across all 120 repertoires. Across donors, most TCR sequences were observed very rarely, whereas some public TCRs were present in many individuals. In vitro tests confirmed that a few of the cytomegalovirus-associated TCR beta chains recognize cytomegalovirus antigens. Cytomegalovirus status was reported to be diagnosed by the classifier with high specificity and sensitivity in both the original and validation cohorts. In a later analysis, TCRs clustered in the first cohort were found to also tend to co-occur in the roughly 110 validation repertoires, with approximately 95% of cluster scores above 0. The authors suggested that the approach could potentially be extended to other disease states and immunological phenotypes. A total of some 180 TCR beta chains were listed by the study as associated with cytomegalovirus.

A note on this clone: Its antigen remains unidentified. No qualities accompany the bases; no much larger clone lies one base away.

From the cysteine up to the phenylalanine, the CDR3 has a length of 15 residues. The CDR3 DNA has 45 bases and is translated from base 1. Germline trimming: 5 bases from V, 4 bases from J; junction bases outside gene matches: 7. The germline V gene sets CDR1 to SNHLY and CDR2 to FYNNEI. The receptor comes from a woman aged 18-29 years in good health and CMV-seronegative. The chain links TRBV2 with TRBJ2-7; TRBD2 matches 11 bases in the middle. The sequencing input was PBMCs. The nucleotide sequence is TGTGCCAGCAGTATTCGACTAGCGGGGCTTTACGAGCAGTACTTC. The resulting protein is CASSIRLAGLYEQYF.